The clone carrying this T cell receptor beta chain appeared a single time. This sample includes further DNA sequences coding for the same CDR3. The source of the sample is a study of T cell changes during pregnancy in multiple sclerosis. This CDR3 spans 16 amino acids. V was pared by 0 bases and J by 0 bases, with 1 base of the junction left unmatched. Germline CDR1 is SGDLS and CDR2 is YYNGEE. The method was immunoSEQ multiplex PCR; TCRdb's version includes in-frame clones alone and lacks a portion of them. The sample includes about 45,000 clones, about 96% of them seen just once. The specimen was peripheral blood, collected in the second trimester of pregnancy. V is TRBV9 and J is TRBJ2-2, with TRBD1 identical over 8 bases. This sequence originates from a female donor with multiple sclerosis, enrolled in a pregnancy study. The CDR3 region is CASSVGTGPNTGELFF. DNA of the CDR3: TGTGCCAGCAGCGTAGGGACAGGGCCGAACACCGGGGAGCTGTTTTTT.